These 10 T cell receptor beta chains share one sample of origin, sequenced in a study of blood T cell repertoires in COVID-19. The protocol was immunoSEQ multiplex PCR, while the TCRdb copy is restricted to in-frame clones and leaves out a portion. The data contain tens of thousands of clones, 87% of them singletons. Material: peripheral blood. Source of these receptors: a human donor in a cohort sampled during active COVID-19.

In its sample, this clone was seen a few times. The chain has TRBV3-1 (or the pseudogene TRBV3-2) and TRBJ1-4, with no clear D. V was cut by 5 bases and J by 7 bases, with 5 bases left in between. Germline values: CDR1 LGHDT, CDR2 YNNKEL (reference sequence). The CDR3 is made up of 11 amino acids. CDR3 loop: CASSSVEKLFF. DNA for the CDR3: TGTGCCAGCAGCTCAGTTGAAAAACTGTTTTTT.

The chain links TRBV5-4 to TRBJ2-4, with D perhaps matching TRBD2 (7 bases). This CDR3 is built from 15 residues. Per germline, CDR1 SGHNT and CDR2 YYREEE (reference sequence). V was trimmed by 4 bases and J by 2 bases, leaving 13 bases between them. The CDR3 spells CASSPGGASKNIQYF. DNA of the CDR3: TGTGCCAGCAGCCCGGGGGGCGCATCCAAAAACATTCAGTACTTC. The full variable domain, rest sourced from reference TRBV5-4 and TRBJ2-4, is ETGVTQSPTHLIKTRGQQVTLRCSSQSGHNTVSWYQQALGQGPQFIFQYYREEENGRGNFPPRFSGLQFPNYSSELNVNALELDDSALYLCASSPGGASKNIQYFGAGTRLSVL.

The gene calls are TRBV10-1 and TRBJ1-1, with 7 positions matching TRBD1. Trimming removed 1 base from V and 3 bases from J; junction bases left unmatched: 8. CDR1 is WNHNN, CDR2 SYGVQD, per germline (reference sequence). CDR3 length: 16 amino acids. Written as DNA, the CDR3 is TGCGCCAGCAGTGAGTATTCGGCAGGGGGACACACTGAAGCTTTCTTT. Translation gives CASSEYSAGGHTEAFF.

This rearrangement joins TRBV7-9 to TRBJ2-5; 7 nucleotides agree with TRBD1. Germline V gene lookup returns CDR1 SEHNR and CDR2 FQNEAQ (reference sequence). The V segment lost 5 bases and the J segment 1 base; nucleotides outside the gene matches: 10. The length of the CDR3 is 16 residues. The CDR3 reads CASSPLPGGSQETQYF. As DNA, the CDR3 is TGTGCCAGCAGCCCCCTCCCAGGGGGATCCCAAGAGACCCAGTACTTC.

The count of this clone is one. The chain couples TRBV19 to TRBJ2-7, with TRBD2 matching 8 bases. V trimming: 10 bases; J trimming: 5 bases; junction bases outside the gene matches: 10. CDR3 length equals 13 residues. The germline CDR1 and CDR2 sequences are LNHDA and SQIVND (reference sequence). CDR3 DNA: TGTGCCACTACGCCGGGGGGGGTAAACGAGCAGTACTTC. Encoded protein: CATTPGGVNEQYF.

This clone came up once. The rearrangement uses TRBV29-1 and TRBJ1-2; 7 bases line up with TRBD1. V was pared by 7 bases and J by 2 bases, with 7 bases of the junction left unmatched. There are 13 residues in the CDR3. The germline V gene encodes CDR1 SQVTM and CDR2 ANQGSEA. The CDR3 is CSAHRGGNYGYTF. The CDR3 DNA sequence: TGCAGCGCCCACAGGGGTGGGAACTATGGCTACACCTTC.

The CDR3 protein is CASSIDWARGQPQHF. The CDR3 DNA follows: TGTGCCAGTAGTATTGATTGGGCCAGGGGGCAGCCCCAGCATTTT. The chain has TRBV19 and TRBJ1-5, with 7 positions matching TRBD1. V shed 3 bases and J 7 bases; nucleotides not matched to a gene: 9. The CDR3 is 15 amino acids. Looked up from germline, CDR1 is LNHDA and CDR2 is SQIVND (reference sequence).

This chain connects TRBV6-2 or TRBV6-3 to TRBJ2-1; 11 nucleotides agree with TRBD2. The V gene end was trimmed by 5 bases and the J gene end by 9 bases; junction bases not matched to a gene: 6. CDR3 length: 14 amino acids. Germline CDR1 and CDR2: MNHEY and SVGEGT. CDR3 nucleotide sequence: TGTGCCAGCAGTAACGGACTAGCGGGTAGTGAGCAGTTCTTC. Its translation is CASSNGLAGSEQFF.

The chain has TRBV19 and TRBJ2-2; 9 bases are a match to TRBD1. The CDR3 sequence is 17 residues long. The J segment lost 2 bases and the V segment lost 2 bases, leaving 6 bases of the junction unmatched. Germline values: CDR1 LNHDA, CDR2 SQIVND (reference sequence). CDR3 sequence reads: CASSIPGQGINTGELFF. The DNA of the CDR3 is TGTGCCAGTAGTATACCCGGACAGGGGATAAACACCGGGGAGCTGTTTTTT.

The chain is built from TRBV15 and TRBJ1-4; tentative D call: TRBD1 (6 bases). The germline gives CDR1 LNHNV, CDR2 YYDKDF (reference sequence). The V end was cut by 5 bases, the J end by 9 bases, with 19 bases between. This CDR3 is built from 15 residues. Here the CDR3 DNA reads TGTGCCACCAGCTTGGGAGGGGGGGACGGGAAAAAACTGTTTTTT. This translates into CATSLGGGDGKKLFF. The variable domain in full, completed from reference TRBV15 and TRBJ1-4, reads DAMVIQNPRYQVTQFGKPVTLSCSQTLNHNVMYWYQQKSSQAPKLLFHYYDKDFNNEADTPDNFQSRRPNTSFCFLDIRSPGLGDTAMYLCATSLGGGDGKKLFFGSGTQLSVL.